These 6 T cell receptor beta chains share one sample of origin, sequenced in a study of human T cells and chemical hapten exposure. TCRdb re-called the RACE reads with MiXCR, one entry per CDR3 protein. The sample holds 150,000 or so distinct CDR3 sequences, about 14% seen once. Sample time point: patch test 1, 2 weeks after DPC sensitization. Treatment denoted: therapeutic diphenylcyclopropenone sensitization with weekly scalp DPC. This specimen consisted of whole blood, obtained in connection with sensitization to the hapten diphenylcyclopropenone (DPC). These TCRs come from a woman aged 25-40 years with alopecia areata. Some clones in this sample may be carry-over from other donors' samples.

This clonotype was observed a handful of times. The chain employs TRBV10-3 and TRBJ2-5; 8 nucleotides agree with TRBD1. Germline assignment: CDR1 ENHRY and CDR2 SYGVKD. Trimming at V came to 0 bases and at J to 5 bases, leaving 11 bases not matched to a gene. The CDR3 runs 17 residues. CDR3 in amino acids: CAISESKLGQAGETQYF. The DNA for the CDR3 is TGTGCCATCAGTGAGTCGAAACTGGGACAGGCTGGGGAGACCCAGTACTTC.

The J gene is TRBJ1-1, the V gene TRBV30, with unresolved D. Looked up from germline, CDR1 is GTSNPN and CDR2 is SVGIG (reference sequence). Trimming removed 3 bases at V and 1 base at J, with 12 bases between. The CDR3 has 14 amino acids. CDR3 bases: TGTGCCTGGAGCCCCTGGACCGCGAACACTGAAGCTTTCTTT. Its protein product is CAWSPWTANTEAFF.

Regarding this clonotype: A junction end diverges from the germline sequence, so it may reflect a read error. The chain has TRBV30 and TRBJ2-1; maybe TRBD1 (5 bases). Germline CDR1 is GTSNPN and CDR2 is SVGIG (reference sequence). This CDR3 region has 12 residues. CDR3: CAWTQQANKQFF. The DNA for the CDR3 is TGTGCCTGGACTCAACAGGCCAATAAGCAGTTCTTC.

There are a few counts of this clonotype. This chain joins TRBV15 and TRBJ1-3, with D perhaps matching TRBD1 (6 bases). Germline V gene data show CDR1 as LNHNV and CDR2 as YYDKDF (reference sequence). V was cut by 5 bases and J by 6 bases, with 11 bases left in between. This CDR3 comprises 13 residues. CDR3 amino acids: CATSGSGVNTIYF. DNA of the CDR3: TGTGCCACCAGCGGGTCAGGGGTAAACACCATATATTTT.

The table lists this clonotype with many counts. The rearrangement uses TRBV28 and TRBJ2-3; 7 positions match TRBD2. The CDR3 sequence is 15 residues long. The V and J ends lost 7 bases and 1 base, in that order; junction bases with no gene match: 8. In germline, CDR1 is MDHEN, CDR2 SYDVKM. The CDR3 here is CASNSPSGGTDTQYF. CDR3 bases: TGTGCCAGCAATTCCCCCAGCGGGGGCACAGATACGCAGTATTTT.

This clonotype has more than one count but fewer than ten. The rearrangement joins TRBV18 to TRBJ1-2; D is unclear. The V end was cut by 3 bases, the J end by 7 bases, with 9 bases between. Germline V gene data show CDR1 as KGHSH and CDR2 as LQKENI. The CDR3 length is 12 residues. The CDR3 reads CASSPMVGGYTF. The DNA for the CDR3 is TGTGCCAGCTCACCTATGGTCGGTGGCTACACCTTC. Combining the CDR3 with reference TRBV18 and TRBJ1-2 gives the whole variable domain NAGVMQNPRHLVRRRGQEARLRCSPMKGHSHVYWYRQLPEEGLKFMVYLQKENIIDESGMPKERFSAEFPKEGPSILRIQQVVRGDSAAYFCASSPMVGGYTFGSGTRLTVV.